The clone carrying this TCR beta chain was counted at least ten times. Its specificity is unknown. Losses at the gene ends were 4 bases for V and 6 bases for J; bases not matched to a gene: 5. The CDR3 extends over 13 amino acids. Germline CDR1 is MNHEY and CDR2 is SVGAGI. The record originates from a study of early T cells in non-severe SARS-CoV-2 infection. Study-wide context: Bulk RNA isolated from unsorted whole blood underwent sequencing; chains were not paired. Whole-study findings and limits: Reliance on VDJdb matching favored anti-spike CD8 responses; private and CD4 specificities were missed.

Individual cDNA molecules each received unique molecular identifiers attached to them. TCRdb re-called the 5' RACE reads through MiXCR, storing one row per CDR3 protein. The data contain about 120,000 distinct CDR3 sequences, over 9.5% of them singletons. The receptor was isolated from an adult who was a healthcare worker with PCR-confirmed SARS-CoV-2 infection or an uninfected control (not recorded which). This chain joins TRBV6-5 and TRBJ1-2; 7 bases match TRBD1. Sequenced here: whole blood, sampled at baseline. CDR3 DNA: TGTGCCAGCAGTTTCGACAGGGTAAATGGCTACACCTTC. This translates into CASSFDRVNGYTF.